The 16 T cell receptor beta chains below come from one sample, sequenced in a study of cytomegalovirus exposure and HLA in healthy donors. This PCR relied on a set of 60 Vbeta primers and 13 Jbeta primers. TCRdb's table, derived via immunoSEQ multiplex PCR, lists solely in-frame clones and lacks some. Of 100,000 to 150,000 clones in the sample, approximately 75% were seen once. Material for sequencing was PBMCs. These receptors were taken from a woman in her thirties or forties in good health and CMV-seropositive.

J is TRBJ2-5 and V is TRBV5-1; 8 positions agree with TRBD2. The CDR3 length is 16 residues. The V and J ends lost 4 bases and 5 bases, in that order; junction bases with no gene match: 13. Germline V lookup: CDR1 SGHRS, CDR2 YFSETQ. CDR3 sequence (DNA): TGCGCCAGCAGCAGGACAGACTCGGGGGGGGCGGAGACCCAGTACTTC. Translated, it gives CASSRTDSGGAETQYF. Variable domain in full (rest from reference TRBV5-1 and TRBJ2-5): KAGVTQTPRYLIKTRGQQVTLSCSPISGHRSVSWYQQTPGQGLQFLFEYFSETQRNKGNFPGRFSGRQFSNSRSEMNVSTLELGDSALYLCASSRTDSGGAETQYFGPGTRLLVL.

This clone occurred once. V gene TRBV6-1 combines with J gene TRBJ2-1; TRBD2 is a possible D gene (7 bases). The CDR3 runs 17 residues. CDR1 is MNHNS, CDR2 SASEGT, per germline. Trimming left V 3 bases short and J 3 bases short, with 18 bases between. CDR3 amino acids: CASSDFGGGGFYNEQFF. DNA for the CDR3: TGTGCCAGCAGTGATTTCGGGGGCGGGGGCTTCTACAATGAGCAGTTCTTC.

V is TRBV15 and J is TRBJ1-6; 8 bases fit TRBD1. Trimming cost V 0 bases and J 1 base; bases outside gene matches: 8. Germline V gene data show CDR1 as LNHNV and CDR2 as YYDKDF (reference sequence). The CDR3 runs to 19 residues. The chain's CDR3 is CATSRDLRTGSSYNSPLHF. The CDR3, as DNA: TGTGCCACCAGCAGAGATCTAAGGACAGGGAGTTCCTATAATTCACCCCTCCACTTT. Based on the CDR3 plus reference TRBV15 and TRBJ1-6, the full variable domain is DAMVIQNPRYQVTQFGKPVTLSCSQTLNHNVMYWYQQKSSQAPKLLFHYYDKDFNNEADTPDNFQSRRPNTSFCFLDIRSPGLGDTAMYLCATSRDLRTGSSYNSPLHFGNGTRLTVT.

The gene calls are TRBV18 and TRBJ1-2; 9 bases line up with TRBD1. After removal of 3 bases from V and 4 bases from J, the junction contained 6 bases not matched to a gene. The CDR3 runs 15 residues. CDR1 and CDR2 (germline): KGHSH, LQKENI. This CDR3 is CASSPATGGGYGYTF. The CDR3 DNA follows: TGTGCCAGCTCACCCGCGACAGGGGGAGGCTATGGCTACACCTTC. Full variable domain (outside the CDR3, taken from reference TRBV18 and TRBJ1-2): NAGVMQNPRHLVRRRGQEARLRCSPMKGHSHVYWYRQLPEEGLKFMVYLQKENIIDESGMPKERFSAEFPKEGPSILRIQQVVRGDSAAYFCASSPATGGGYGYTFGSGTRLTVV.

This clone was detected once. The V and J genes are TRBV10-2 and TRBJ2-4, with D possibly matching TRBD2 (6 bases). This CDR3 has 13 amino acids. Per germline, CDR1 WSHSY and CDR2 SAAADI. V shed 2 bases and J shed 14 bases, with 16 bases lying between them. The CDR3 loop is CASSEVGLGDEYF. CDR3 nucleotide sequence: TGCGCCAGCAGTGAGGTGGGACTCGGTGATGAGTACTTC.

This chain connects TRBV27 to TRBJ1-2; D is perhaps TRBD1 (6 bases). With 5 bases removed from V and 7 bases from J, the gap between germline ends came to 11 bases. Germline V gives CDR1 MNHEY, CDR2 SMNVEV (reference sequence). The CDR3 runs to 12 residues. As DNA, the CDR3 is TGTGCCAGCAGTCCGCCACAGGGTGGCTACACCTTC. It is translated as CASSPPQGGYTF.

Points on this clone: One end of the junction fails to match germline, which may point to a read error. The V gene is TRBV6-1, the J gene TRBJ2-1, with TRBD2 matching over 9 bases. Germline-derived CDR1 and CDR2 are MNHNS and SASEGT. The CDR3 consists of 13 residues. The CDR3 loop is CASRETSGRGRVF. The CDR3 DNA is TGTGCCAGCAGGGAGACTAGCGGCAGGGGGAGAGTCTTC.

The chain joins TRBV7-9 to TRBJ2-1; D ambiguous. V lost 5 bases and J lost 0, with 8 bases in between. The CDR3 consists of 14 residues. Germline V gives CDR1 SEHNR, CDR2 FQNEAQ (reference sequence). CDR3: CASSPRVSYNEQFF. CDR3 sequence (DNA): TGTGCCAGCAGCCCCCGGGTCTCCTACAATGAGCAGTTCTTC.

The chain employs TRBV9 and TRBJ2-1, with a possible D match to TRBD1 (5 bases). The V end lost 3 bases, the J end lost 0 bases, and 13 bases lay between the germline ends. The CDR3 runs 16 residues. Per the germline V gene, CDR1 is SGDLS and CDR2 is YYNGEE. The CDR3 reads CASSDTGFSSYNEQFF. CDR3 nucleotides: TGTGCCAGCAGCGACACAGGTTTCAGCTCCTACAATGAGCAGTTCTTC.

The V and J genes are TRBV28 and TRBJ1-5; 7 bases match TRBD1. CDR1 is MDHEN, CDR2 SYDVKM, per germline. V trimming: 6 bases; J trimming: 7 bases; junction bases outside the gene matches: 9. CDR3 length: 14 amino acids. CDR3 loop: CASRLTGDNQPQHF. The CDR3 DNA reads TGTGCCAGCAGACTCACAGGGGACAACCAGCCCCAGCATTTT.

The chain combines TRBV5-4 with TRBJ1-4, with 10 nucleotides matching TRBD1. With V trimmed by 2 bases and J by 5 bases, 3 bases remained unmatched. This CDR3 is 15 amino acids long. Germline V gene data show CDR1 as SGHNT and CDR2 as YYREEE (reference sequence). CDR3 DNA sequence: TGTGCCAGCAGCTTAGGGACAGGGGAAAATGAAAAACTGTTTTTT. Its translation: CASSLGTGENEKLFF.

The chain joins TRBV6-6 to TRBJ1-1; D perhaps matches TRBD1 (5 bases). The V gene lost 10 bases and the J gene lost 3 bases, with 18 bases spanning the gap. CDR1 is MNHNY and CDR2 is SVGAGI in the germline V gene (reference sequence). CDR3 length equals 14 residues. CDR3 region: CATPNPRVDTEAFF. In DNA, the CDR3 is TGTGCCACCCCAAACCCCAGGGTGGACACTGAAGCTTTCTTT.

This sequence joins TRBV5-6 and TRBJ1-5, with D unresolved. With 0 bases removed from V and 0 bases from J, the gap between germline ends came to 4 bases. Per the germline V gene, CDR1 is SGHDT and CDR2 is YYEEEE. CDR3 length equals 14 residues. The CDR3: CASSLVSSNQPQHF. CDR3 in DNA: TGTGCCAGCAGCTTGGTGAGTAGCAATCAGCCCCAGCATTTT.

The chain has TRBV5-1 and TRBJ1-1; 8 bases fit TRBD1. The V gene's germline CDR1 is SGHRS and CDR2 YFSETQ. Trimming took 0 bases from V and 5 from J; bases not matched to a gene: 6. The CDR3 consists of 15 residues. CDR3 in DNA: TGCGCCAGCAGCTTGGATACAGGGGGGATTACTGAAGCTTTCTTT. Translation: CASSLDTGGITEAFF.

V is TRBV27 and J is TRBJ2-7; D gene uncertain. CDR3 length: 13 residues. CDR1 MNHEY and CDR2 SMNVEV come from the germline V gene (reference sequence). V was clipped by 5 bases and J by 0 bases, with 8 bases between them. This CDR3 is CASSPLSSYEQYF. The DNA for the CDR3 is TGTGCCAGCAGTCCACTAAGCTCCTACGAGCAGTACTTC.

This clone was detected only a few times. The CDR3, as DNA: TGTGCCAGTAAGAGGACACTAACCCGTAGCCGGGAGAGGTACAATGAGCAGTTCTTC. This codes for CASKRTLTRSRERYNEQFF. J is TRBJ2-1 and V is TRBV19, with D possibly being TRBD2 (6 bases). Trimming pared 7 bases from V and 4 bases from J, leaving 29 bases between. The germline V gene has CDR1 LNHDA and CDR2 SQIVND (reference sequence). CDR3 length: 19 amino acids.